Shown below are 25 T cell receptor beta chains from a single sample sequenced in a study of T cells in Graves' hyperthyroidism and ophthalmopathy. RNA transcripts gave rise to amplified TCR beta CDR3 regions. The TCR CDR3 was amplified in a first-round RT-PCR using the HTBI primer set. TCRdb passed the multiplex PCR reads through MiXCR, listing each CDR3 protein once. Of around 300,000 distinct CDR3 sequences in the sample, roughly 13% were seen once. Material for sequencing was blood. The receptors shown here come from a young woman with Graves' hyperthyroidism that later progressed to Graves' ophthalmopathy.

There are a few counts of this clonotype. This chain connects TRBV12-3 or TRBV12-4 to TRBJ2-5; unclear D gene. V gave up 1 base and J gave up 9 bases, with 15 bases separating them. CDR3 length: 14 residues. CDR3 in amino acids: CASSLDLTGFAQYF. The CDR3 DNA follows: TGTGCCAGCAGTTTAGATTTGACCGGCTTCGCCCAGTACTTC.

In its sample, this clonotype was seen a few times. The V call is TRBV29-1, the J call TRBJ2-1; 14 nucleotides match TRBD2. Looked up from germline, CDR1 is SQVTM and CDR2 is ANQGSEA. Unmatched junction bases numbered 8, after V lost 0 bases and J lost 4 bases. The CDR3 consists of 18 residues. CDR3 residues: CSVEDLPGLAGEYNEQFF. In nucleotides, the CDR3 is TGCAGCGTTGAAGATCTTCCGGGACTAGCGGGAGAGTACAATGAGCAGTTCTTC.

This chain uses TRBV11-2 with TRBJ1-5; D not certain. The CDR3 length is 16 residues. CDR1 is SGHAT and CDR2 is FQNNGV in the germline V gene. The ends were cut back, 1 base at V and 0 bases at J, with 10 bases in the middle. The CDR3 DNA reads TGTGCCAGCAGCTTAGTTGGCGTCGATAGCAATCAGCCCCAGCATTTT. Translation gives CASSLVGVDSNQPQHF. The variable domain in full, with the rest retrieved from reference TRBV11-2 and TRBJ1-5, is EAGVAQSPRYKIIEKRQSVAFWCNPISGHATLYWYQQILGQGPKLLIQFQNNGVVDDSQLPKDRFSAERLKGVDSTLKIQPAKLEDSAVYLCASSLVGVDSNQPQHFGDGTRLSIL.

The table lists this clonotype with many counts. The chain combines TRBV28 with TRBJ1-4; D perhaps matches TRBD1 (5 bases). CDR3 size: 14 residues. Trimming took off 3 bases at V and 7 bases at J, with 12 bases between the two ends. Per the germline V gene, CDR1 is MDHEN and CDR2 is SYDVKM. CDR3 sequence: CASSLEGETEKLFF. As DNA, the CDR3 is TGTGCCAGCAGTTTGGAAGGGGAAACTGAAAAACTGTTTTTT.

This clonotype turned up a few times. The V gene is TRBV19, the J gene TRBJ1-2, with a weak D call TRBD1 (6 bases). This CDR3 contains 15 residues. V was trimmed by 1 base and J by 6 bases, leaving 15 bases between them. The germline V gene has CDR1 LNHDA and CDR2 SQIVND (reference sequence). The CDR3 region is CASSIGRQARNGYTF. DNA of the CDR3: TGTGCCAGTAGTATAGGAAGACAGGCCCGCAATGGCTACACCTTC.

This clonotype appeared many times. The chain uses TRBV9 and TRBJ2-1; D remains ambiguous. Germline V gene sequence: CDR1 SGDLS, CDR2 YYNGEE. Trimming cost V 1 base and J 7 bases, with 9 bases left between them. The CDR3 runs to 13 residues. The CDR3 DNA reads TGTGCCAGCAGCGTAAGTACCGGGAATGAGCAGTTCTTC. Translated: CASSVSTGNEQFF. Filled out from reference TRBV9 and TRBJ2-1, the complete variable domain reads DSGVTQTPKHLITATGQRVTLRCSPRSGDLSVYWYQQSLDQGLQFLIQYYNGEERAKGNILERFSAQQFPDLHSELNLSSLELGDSALYFCASSVSTGNEQFFGPGTRLTVL.

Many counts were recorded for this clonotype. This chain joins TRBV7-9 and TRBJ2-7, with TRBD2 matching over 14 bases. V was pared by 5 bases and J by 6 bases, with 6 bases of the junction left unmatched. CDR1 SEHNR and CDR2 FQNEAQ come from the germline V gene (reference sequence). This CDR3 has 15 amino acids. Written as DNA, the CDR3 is TGTGCCAGCAGCCTACCGGGACTAGCGGGAGTCGAGCAGTACTTC. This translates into CASSLPGLAGVEQYF.

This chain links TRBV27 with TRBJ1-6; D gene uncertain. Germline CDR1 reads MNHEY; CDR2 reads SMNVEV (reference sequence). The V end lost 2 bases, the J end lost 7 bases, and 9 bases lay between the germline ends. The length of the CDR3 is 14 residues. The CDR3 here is CASSLRRVNSPLHF. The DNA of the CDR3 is TGTGCCAGCAGTTTACGAAGGGTGAATTCACCCCTCCACTTT.

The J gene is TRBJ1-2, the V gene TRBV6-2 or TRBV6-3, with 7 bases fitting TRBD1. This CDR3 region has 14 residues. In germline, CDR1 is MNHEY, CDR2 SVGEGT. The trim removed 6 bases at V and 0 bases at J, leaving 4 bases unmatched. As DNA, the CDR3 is TGTGCCAGCAGAGGAGACAGGGCTAACTATGGCTACACCTTC. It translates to CASRGDRANYGYTF.

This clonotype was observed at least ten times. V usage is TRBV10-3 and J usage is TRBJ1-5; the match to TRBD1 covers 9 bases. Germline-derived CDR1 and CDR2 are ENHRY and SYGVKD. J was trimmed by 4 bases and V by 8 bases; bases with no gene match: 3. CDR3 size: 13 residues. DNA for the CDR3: TGTGCCATCCAACAGGGGGCAAATCAGCCCCAGCATTTT. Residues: CAIQQGANQPQHF.

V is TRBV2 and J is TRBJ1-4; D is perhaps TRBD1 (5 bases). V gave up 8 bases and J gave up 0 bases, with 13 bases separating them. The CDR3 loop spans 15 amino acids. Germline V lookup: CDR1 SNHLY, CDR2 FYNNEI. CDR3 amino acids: CASLLQGATNEKLFF. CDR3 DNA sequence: TGTGCCAGCCTTCTTCAGGGAGCAACTAATGAAAAACTGTTTTTT.

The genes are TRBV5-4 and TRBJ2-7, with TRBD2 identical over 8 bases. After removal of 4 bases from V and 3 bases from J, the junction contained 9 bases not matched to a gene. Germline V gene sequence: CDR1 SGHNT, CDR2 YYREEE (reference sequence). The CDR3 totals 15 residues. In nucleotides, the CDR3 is TGTGCCAGCAGCCCCACTAGCGGAGACCTCTACGAGCAGTACTTC. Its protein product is CASSPTSGDLYEQYF.

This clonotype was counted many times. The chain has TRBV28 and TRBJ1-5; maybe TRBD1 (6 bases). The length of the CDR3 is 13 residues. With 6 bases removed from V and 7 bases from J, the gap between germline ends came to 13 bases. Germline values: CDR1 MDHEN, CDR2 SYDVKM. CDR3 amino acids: CASSIQGDQPQHF. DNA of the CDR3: TGTGCCAGCAGCATACAGGGCGACCAGCCCCAGCATTTT. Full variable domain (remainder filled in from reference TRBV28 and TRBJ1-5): DVKVTQSSRYLVKRTGEKVFLECVQDMDHENMFWYRQDPGLGLRLIYFSYDVKMKEKGDIPEGYSVSREKKERFSLILESASTNQTSMYLCASSIQGDQPQHFGDGTRLSIL.

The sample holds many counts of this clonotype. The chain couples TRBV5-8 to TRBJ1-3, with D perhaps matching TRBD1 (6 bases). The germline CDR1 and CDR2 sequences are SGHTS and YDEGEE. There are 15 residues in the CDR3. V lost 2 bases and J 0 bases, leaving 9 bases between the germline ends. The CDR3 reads CASSLRGYSGNTIYF. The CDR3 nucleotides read TGTGCCAGCAGCTTAAGGGGGTACTCTGGAAACACCATATATTTT. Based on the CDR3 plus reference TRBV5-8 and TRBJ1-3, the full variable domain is EAGVTQSPTHLIKTRGQQATLRCSPISGHTSVYWYQQALGLGLQFLLWYDEGEERNRGNFPPRFSGRQFPNYSSELNVNALELEDSALYLCASSLRGYSGNTIYFGEGSWLTVV.

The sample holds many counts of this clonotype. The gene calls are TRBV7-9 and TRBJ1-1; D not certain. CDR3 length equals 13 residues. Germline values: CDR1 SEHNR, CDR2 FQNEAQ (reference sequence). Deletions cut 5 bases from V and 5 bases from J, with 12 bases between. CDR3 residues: CASSLAPKTEAFF. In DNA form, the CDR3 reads TGTGCCAGCAGCCTTGCTCCAAAAACTGAAGCTTTCTTT.

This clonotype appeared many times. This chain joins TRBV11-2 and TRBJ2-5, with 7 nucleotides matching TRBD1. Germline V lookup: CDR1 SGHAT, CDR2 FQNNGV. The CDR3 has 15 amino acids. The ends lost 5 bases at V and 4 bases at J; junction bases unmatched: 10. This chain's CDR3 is CASSREGANRETQYF. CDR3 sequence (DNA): TGTGCCAGCAGCCGAGAGGGGGCAAATCGAGAGACCCAGTACTTC.

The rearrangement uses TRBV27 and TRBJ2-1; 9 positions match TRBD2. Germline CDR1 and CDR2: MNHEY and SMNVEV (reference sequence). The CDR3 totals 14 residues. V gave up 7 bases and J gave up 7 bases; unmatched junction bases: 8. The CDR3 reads CASTAGGPENEQFF. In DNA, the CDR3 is TGTGCCAGCACGGCGGGAGGGCCAGAAAATGAGCAGTTCTTC.

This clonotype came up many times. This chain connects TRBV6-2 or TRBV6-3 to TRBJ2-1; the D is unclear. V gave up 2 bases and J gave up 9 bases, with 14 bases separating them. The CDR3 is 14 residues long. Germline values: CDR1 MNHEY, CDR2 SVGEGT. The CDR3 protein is CASSYHRAGSEQFF. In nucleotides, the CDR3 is TGTGCCAGCAGTTACCACCGTGCCGGAAGTGAGCAGTTCTTC.

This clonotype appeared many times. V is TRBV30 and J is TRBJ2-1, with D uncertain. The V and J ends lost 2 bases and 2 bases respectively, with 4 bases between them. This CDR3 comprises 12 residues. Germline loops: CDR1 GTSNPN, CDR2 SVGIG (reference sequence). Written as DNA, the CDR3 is TGTGCCTGGAGTTTGGCCTACAATGAGCAGTTCTTC. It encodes CAWSLAYNEQFF.

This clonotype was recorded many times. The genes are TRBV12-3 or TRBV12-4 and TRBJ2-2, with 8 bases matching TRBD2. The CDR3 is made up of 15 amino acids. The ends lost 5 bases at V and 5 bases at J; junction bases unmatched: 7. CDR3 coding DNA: TGTGCCAGCAGTATGAGGACTAGCTGGACCGGGGAGCTGTTTTTT. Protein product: CASSMRTSWTGELFF.

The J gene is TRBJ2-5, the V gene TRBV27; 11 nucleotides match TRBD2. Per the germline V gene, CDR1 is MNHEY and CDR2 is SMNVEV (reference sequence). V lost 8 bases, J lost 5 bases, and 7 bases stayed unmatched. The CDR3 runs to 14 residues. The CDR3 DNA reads TGTGCCAGCCGACTAGCGGGATCGGGCGAGACCCAGTACTTC. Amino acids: CASRLAGSGETQYF.

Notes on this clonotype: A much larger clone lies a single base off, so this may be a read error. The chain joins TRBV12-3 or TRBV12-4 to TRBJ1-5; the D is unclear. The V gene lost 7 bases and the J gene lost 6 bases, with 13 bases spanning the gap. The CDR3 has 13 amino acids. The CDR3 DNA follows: TGTGCCAGCAATTTGGATGGCGTTCAGCCCCAGCATTTT. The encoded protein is CASNLDGVQPQHF.

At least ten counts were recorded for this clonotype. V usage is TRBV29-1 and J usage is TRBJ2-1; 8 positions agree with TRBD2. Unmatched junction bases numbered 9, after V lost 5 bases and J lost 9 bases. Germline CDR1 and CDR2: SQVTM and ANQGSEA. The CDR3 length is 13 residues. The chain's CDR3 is CSVPSGSSGEQFF. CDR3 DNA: TGCAGCGTTCCAAGCGGGAGTAGCGGTGAGCAGTTCTTC.

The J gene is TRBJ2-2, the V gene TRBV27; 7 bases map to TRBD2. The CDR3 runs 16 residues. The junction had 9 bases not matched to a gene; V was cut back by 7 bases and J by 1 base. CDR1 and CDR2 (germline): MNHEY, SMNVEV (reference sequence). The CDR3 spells CASTIVSGQNTGELFF. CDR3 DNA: TGTGCCAGCACCATCGTTAGCGGGCAGAACACCGGGGAGCTGTTTTTT.

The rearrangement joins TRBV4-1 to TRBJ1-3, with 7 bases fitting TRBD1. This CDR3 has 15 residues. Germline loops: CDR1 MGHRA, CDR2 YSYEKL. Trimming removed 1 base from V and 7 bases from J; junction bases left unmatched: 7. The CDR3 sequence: CASSQVQGRLNTIYF. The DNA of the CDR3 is TGCGCCAGCAGCCAAGTACAGGGGAGGTTGAACACCATATATTTT.